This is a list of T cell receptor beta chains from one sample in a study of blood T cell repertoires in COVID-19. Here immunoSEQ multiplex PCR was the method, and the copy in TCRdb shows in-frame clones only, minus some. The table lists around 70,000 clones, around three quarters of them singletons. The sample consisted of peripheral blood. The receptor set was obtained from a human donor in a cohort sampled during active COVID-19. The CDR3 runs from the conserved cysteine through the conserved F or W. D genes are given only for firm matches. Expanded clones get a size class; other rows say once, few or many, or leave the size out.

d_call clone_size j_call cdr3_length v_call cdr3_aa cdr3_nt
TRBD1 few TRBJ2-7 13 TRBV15 CATSVGQGYEQYF TGTGCCACCAGCGTCGGACAGGGTTACGAGCAGTACTTC
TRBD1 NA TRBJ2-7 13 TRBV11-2 CASSSDRNGEQYF TGTGCCAGCAGCTCGGACAGGAATGGCGAGCAGTACTTC
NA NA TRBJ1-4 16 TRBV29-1 CSVGGSTGGTNEKLFF TGCAGCGTTGGAGGGTCTACTGGCGGAACTAATGAAAAACTGTTTTTT
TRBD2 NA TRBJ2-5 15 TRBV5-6 CASSPGLANQETQYF TGTGCCAGCAGCCCGGGACTAGCCAATCAAGAGACCCAGTACTTC
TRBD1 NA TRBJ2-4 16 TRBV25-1 CASSDSGTVSKNIQYF TGTGCCAGCAGTGACTCCGGGACAGTTTCCAAAAACATTCAGTACTTC
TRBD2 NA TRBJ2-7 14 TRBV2 CASKASGSAHEQYF TGTGCCAGCAAAGCTAGCGGGAGTGCCCACGAGCAGTACTTC
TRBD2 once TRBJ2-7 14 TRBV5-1 CASSFSSGTNEQYF TGCGCCAGCAGCTTTAGTAGCGGGACAAACGAGCAGTACTTC
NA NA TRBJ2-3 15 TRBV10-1 CASSESSGGTDTQYF TGCGCCAGCAGTGAGTCTTCGGGTGGCACAGATACGCAGTATTTT
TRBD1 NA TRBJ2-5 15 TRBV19 CASSISGTAQETQYF TGTGCCAGTAGTATAAGTGGGACAGCTCAAGAGACCCAGTACTTC
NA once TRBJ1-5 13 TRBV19 CASSIGSDQPQHF TGTGCCAGTAGTATCGGTAGTGATCAGCCCCAGCATTTT
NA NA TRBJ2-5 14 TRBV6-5 CATRREGGGETQYF TGTGCCACCCGAAGAGAGGGAGGAGGAGAGACCCAGTACTTC
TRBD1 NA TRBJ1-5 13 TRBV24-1 CATGTGDNQPQHF TGTGCCACCGGGACAGGGGATAATCAGCCCCAGCATTTT
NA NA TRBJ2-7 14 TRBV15 CATPYDSSTYEQYF TGTGCCACTCCATATGATAGCTCAACCTACGAGCAGTACTTC
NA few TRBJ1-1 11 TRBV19 CASSIASEAFF TGTGCCAGTAGTATAGCCTCTGAAGCTTTCTTT
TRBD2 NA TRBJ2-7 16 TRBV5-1 CASSEGTSGRGYEQYF TGCGCCAGCAGCGAAGGGACTAGCGGGAGAGGCTACGAGCAGTACTTC
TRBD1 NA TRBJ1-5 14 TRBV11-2 CASSLTGGLEPQHF TGTGCCAGCAGCTTGACAGGGGGCTTGGAGCCCCAGCATTTT
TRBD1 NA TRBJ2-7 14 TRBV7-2 CASSPRQGGNEQYF TGTGCCAGCAGCCCCCGACAGGGGGGAAACGAGCAGTACTTC
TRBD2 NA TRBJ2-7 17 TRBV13 CASSPGLAGKSSYEQYF TGTGCCAGCAGCCCCGGACTAGCGGGGAAAAGCTCCTACGAGCAGTACTTC
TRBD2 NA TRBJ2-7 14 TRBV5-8 CASSFLAGTHEQYF TGTGCCAGCAGCTTTCTAGCGGGAACTCACGAGCAGTACTTC
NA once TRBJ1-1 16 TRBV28 CASSPPNSQPNTEAFF TGTGCCAGCAGTCCACCGAATTCACAACCGAACACTGAAGCTTTCTTT
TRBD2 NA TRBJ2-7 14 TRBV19 CASSTSGSPYEQYF TGTGCCAGTAGCACTAGCGGGAGTCCCTACGAGCAGTACTTC
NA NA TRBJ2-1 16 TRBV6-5 CASSYWSTSGVYEQFF TGTGCCAGCAGTTACTGGTCTACATCGGGGGTCTATGAGCAGTTCTTC
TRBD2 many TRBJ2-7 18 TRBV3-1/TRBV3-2 CASSQTSSGRAIPYEQYF TGTGCCAGCAGCCAAACTTCTAGCGGGAGGGCGATCCCCTACGAGCAGTACTTC
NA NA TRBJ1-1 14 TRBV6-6 CASSYTVQNTEAFF TGTGCCAGCAGTTACACAGTGCAGAACACTGAAGCTTTCTTT
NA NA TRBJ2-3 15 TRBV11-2 CASSRRTGLTDTQYF TGTGCCAGCAGCCGGCGGACTGGTCTCACAGATACGCAGTATTTT
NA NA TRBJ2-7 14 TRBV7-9 CASSLGPPSYEQYF TGTGCCAGCAGCTTAGGGCCTCCCTCCTACGAGCAGTACTTC
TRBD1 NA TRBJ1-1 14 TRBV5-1 CASSFRDSDTEAFF TGCGCCAGCAGCTTCCGGGACAGCGACACTGAAGCTTTCTTT
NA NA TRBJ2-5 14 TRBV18 CASSARSQQETQYF TGTGCCAGCTCAGCACGGTCACAGCAAGAGACCCAGTACTTC
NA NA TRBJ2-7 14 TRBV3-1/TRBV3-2 CASSQVDSSYEQYF TGTGCCAGCAGCCAAGTCGACTCCTCCTACGAGCAGTACTTC
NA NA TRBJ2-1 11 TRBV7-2 CASSPLLQQFF TGTGCCAGCAGCCCCCTTCTACAGCAGTTCTTC
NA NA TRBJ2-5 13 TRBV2 CASSRQVVETQYF TGTGCCAGCAGTCGACAGGTAGTCGAGACCCAGTACTTC
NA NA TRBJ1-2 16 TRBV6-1 CASSEASSRGGFGYTF TGTGCCAGCAGTGAAGCAAGTTCTAGGGGAGGATTCGGCTACACCTTC
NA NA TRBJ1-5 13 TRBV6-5 CASSWGGVGPQHF TGTGCCAGCAGTTGGGGGGGCGTTGGGCCCCAGCATTTT
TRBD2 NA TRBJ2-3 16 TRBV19 CASSIPGGGSTDTQYF TGTGCCAGTAGTATACCAGGCGGGGGGAGCACAGATACGCAGTATTTT
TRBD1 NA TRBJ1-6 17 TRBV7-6 CASSLAVGTGHNSPLHF TGTGCCAGCAGCTTAGCCGTAGGGACAGGACATAATTCACCCCTCCACTTT
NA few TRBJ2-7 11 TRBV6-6 CATSLGYEQYF TGTGCCACCTCCCTAGGCTACGAGCAGTACTTC
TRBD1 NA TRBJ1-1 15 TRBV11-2 CASSLKTGSATEAFF TGTGCCAGCAGCTTAAAGACAGGGAGCGCCACTGAAGCTTTCTTT
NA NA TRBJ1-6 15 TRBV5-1 CASSFWSGNNSPLHF TGCGCCAGCAGCTTTTGGTCGGGAAACAATTCACCCCTCCACTTT
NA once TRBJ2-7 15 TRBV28 CASSRGGFGSYEQYF TGTGCCAGCAGTCGAGGGGGATTTGGCTCCTACGAGCAGTACTTC
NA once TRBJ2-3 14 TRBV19 CASSMGGSTDTQYF TGTGCCAGTAGTATGGGGGGATCCACAGATACGCAGTATTTT
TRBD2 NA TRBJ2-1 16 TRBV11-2 CASSLGGLAGGNEQFF TGTGCCAGCAGCTTAGGCGGACTAGCGGGAGGCAATGAGCAGTTCTTC
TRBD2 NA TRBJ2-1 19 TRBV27 CASSLGTSGRNGRYNEQFF TGTGCCAGCAGTCTAGGGACTAGCGGGAGGAATGGGAGGTACAATGAGCAGTTCTTC
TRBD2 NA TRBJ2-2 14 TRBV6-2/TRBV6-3 CASSLGLAGGELFF TGTGCCAGCAGTTTGGGACTAGCGGGCGGGGAGCTGTTTTTT
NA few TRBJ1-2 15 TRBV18 CASSPAGGADYGYTF TGTGCCAGCTCACCGGCTGGGGGCGCTGACTATGGCTACACCTTC
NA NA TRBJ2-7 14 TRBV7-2 CASSSGQRLYEQYF TGTGCCAGCAGCTCCGGACAGCGACTCTACGAGCAGTACTTC
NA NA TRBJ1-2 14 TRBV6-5 CASSSTGRTDGYTF TGTGCCAGCAGTTCAACAGGCAGGACCGATGGCTACACCTTC
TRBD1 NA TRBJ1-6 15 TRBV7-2 CASSPSDRGDSPLHF TGTGCCAGCAGCCCATCGGACAGGGGGGATTCACCCCTCCACTTT
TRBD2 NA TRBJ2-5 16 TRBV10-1 CASSEGVAGSQETQYF TGCGCCAGCAGTGAGGGAGTAGCGGGTTCTCAAGAGACCCAGTACTTC
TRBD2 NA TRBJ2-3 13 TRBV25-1 CASSSGGADTQYF TGTGCCAGCTCCTCCGGGGGGGCGGATACGCAGTATTTT
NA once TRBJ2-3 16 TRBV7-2 CASSLNSPSSADTQYF TGTGCCAGCAGCTTAAATAGCCCTTCTAGTGCAGATACGCAGTATTTT
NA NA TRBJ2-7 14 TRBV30 CASKSGTYSYEQYF TGTGCCTCAAAATCCGGGACATACTCCTACGAGCAGTACTTC
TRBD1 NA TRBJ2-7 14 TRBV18 CASSPRGTDYEQYF TGTGCCAGCTCACCAAGGGGGACAGACTACGAGCAGTACTTC
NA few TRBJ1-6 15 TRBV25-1 CASSEDRVKSSPLHF TGTGCCAGCAGTGAAGACAGAGTAAAATCCTCACCCCTCCACTTT
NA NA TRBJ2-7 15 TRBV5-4 CASSPGPGASYEQYF TGTGCCAGCAGCCCAGGGCCCGGCGCTTCCTACGAGCAGTACTTC
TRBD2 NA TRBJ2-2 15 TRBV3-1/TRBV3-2 CASSQWGLAGGELFF TGTGCCAGCAGCCAATGGGGACTAGCGGGAGGGGAGCTGTTTTTT
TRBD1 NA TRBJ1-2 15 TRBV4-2 CASSQPGQNSYGYTF TGTGCCAGCAGCCAACCGGGACAGAACTCCTATGGCTACACCTTC